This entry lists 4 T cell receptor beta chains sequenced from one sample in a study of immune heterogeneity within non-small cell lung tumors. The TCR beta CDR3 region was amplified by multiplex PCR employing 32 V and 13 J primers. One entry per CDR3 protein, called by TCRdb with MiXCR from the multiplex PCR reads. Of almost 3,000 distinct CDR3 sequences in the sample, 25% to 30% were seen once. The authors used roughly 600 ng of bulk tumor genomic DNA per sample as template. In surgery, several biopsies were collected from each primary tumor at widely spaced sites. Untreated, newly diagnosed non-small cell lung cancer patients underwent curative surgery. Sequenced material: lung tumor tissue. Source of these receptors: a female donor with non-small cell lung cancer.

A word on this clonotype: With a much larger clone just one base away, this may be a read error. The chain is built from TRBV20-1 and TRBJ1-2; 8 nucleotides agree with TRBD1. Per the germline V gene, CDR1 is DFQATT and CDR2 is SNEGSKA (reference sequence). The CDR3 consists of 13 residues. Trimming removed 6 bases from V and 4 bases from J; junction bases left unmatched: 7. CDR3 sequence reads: CSAIITGGYGYTF. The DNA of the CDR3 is TGCAGTGCCATTATCACAGGGGGCTATGGCTACACCTTC.

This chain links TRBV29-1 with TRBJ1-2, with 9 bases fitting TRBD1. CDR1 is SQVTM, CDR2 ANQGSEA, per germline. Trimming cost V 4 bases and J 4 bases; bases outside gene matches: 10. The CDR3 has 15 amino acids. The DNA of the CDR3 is TGCAGCGTTGGGATCTCGGGACAGGGAGGCTATGGCTACACCTTC. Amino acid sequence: CSVGISGQGGYGYTF.

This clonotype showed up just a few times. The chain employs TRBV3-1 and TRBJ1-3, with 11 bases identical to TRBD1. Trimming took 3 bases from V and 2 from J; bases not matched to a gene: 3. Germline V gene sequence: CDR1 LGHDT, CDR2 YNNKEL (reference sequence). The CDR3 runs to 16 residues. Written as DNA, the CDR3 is TGTGCCAGCAGCCAGACGGGACAGGGGGCTGGAAACACCATATATTTT. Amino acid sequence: CASSQTGQGAGNTIYF.

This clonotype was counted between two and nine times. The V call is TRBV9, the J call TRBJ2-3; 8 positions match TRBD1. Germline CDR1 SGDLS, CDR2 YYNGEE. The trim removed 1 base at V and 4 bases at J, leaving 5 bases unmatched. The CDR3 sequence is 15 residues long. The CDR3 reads CASSVQAGGADTQYF. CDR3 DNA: TGTGCCAGCAGCGTACAGGCAGGGGGCGCAGATACGCAGTATTTT. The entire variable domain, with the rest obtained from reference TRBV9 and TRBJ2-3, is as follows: DSGVTQTPKHLITATGQRVTLRCSPRSGDLSVYWYQQSLDQGLQFLIQYYNGEERAKGNILERFSAQQFPDLHSELNLSSLELGDSALYFCASSVQAGGADTQYFGPGTRLTVL.